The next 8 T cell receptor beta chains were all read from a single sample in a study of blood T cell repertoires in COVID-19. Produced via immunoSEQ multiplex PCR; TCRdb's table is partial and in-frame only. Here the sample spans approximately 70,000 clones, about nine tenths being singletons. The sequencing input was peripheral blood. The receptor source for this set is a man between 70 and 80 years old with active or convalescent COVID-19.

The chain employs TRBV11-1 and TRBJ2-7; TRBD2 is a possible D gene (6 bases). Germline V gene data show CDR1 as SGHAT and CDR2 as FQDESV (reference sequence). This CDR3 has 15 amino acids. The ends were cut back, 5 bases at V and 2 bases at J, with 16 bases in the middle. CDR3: CASSLVGRPTYEQYF. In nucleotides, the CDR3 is TGTGCCAGCAGCCTCGTTGGGAGGCCGACCTACGAGCAGTACTTC.

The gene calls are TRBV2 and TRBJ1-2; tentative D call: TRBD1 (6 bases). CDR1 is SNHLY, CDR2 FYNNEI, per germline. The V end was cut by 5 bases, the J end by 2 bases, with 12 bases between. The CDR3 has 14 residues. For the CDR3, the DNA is TGTGCCAGCAGTCAATATCAGGGGAACTATGGCTACACCTTC. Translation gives CASSQYQGNYGYTF.

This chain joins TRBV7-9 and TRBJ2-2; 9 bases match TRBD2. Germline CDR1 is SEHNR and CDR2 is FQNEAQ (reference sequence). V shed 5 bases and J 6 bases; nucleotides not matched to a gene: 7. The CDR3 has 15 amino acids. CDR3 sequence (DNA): TGTGCCAGCAGCCCCCTTGCGGGAGGGCCCGGGGAGCTGTTTTTT. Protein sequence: CASSPLAGGPGELFF.

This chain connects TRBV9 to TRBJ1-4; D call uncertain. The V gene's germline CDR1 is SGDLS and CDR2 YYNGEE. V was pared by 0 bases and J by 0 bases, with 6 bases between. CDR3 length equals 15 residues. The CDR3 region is CASSVGGATNEKLFF. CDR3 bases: TGTGCCAGCAGCGTAGGCGGGGCAACTAATGAAAAACTGTTTTTT.

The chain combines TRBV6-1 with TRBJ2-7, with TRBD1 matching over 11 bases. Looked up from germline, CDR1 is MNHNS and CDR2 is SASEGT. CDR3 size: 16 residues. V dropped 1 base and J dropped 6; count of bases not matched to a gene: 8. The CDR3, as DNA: TGTGCCAGCAGTGAAGTCTGGGACAGGGGGATCGGCGAGCAGTACTTC. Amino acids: CASSEVWDRGIGEQYF.

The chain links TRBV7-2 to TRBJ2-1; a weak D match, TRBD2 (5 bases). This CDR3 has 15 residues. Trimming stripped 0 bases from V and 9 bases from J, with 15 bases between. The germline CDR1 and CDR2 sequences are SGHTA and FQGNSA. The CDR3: CASSLARGLTTEQFF. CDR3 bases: TGTGCCAGCAGCTTAGCTCGGGGTCTGACCACTGAGCAGTTCTTC.

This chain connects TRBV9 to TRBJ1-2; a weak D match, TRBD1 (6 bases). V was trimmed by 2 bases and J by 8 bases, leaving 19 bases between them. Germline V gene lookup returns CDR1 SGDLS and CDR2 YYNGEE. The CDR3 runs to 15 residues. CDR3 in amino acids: CASSVDFTGLGGYTF. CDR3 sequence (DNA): TGTGCCAGCAGCGTCGACTTCACAGGGCTTGGCGGCTACACCTTC.

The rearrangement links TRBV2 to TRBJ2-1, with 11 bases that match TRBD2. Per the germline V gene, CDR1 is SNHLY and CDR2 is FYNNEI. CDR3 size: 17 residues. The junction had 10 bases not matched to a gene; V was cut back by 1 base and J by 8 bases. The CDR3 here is CASSEVRALAGGDEQFF. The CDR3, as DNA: TGTGCCAGCAGTGAAGTCAGGGCGCTAGCGGGAGGAGATGAGCAGTTCTTC.